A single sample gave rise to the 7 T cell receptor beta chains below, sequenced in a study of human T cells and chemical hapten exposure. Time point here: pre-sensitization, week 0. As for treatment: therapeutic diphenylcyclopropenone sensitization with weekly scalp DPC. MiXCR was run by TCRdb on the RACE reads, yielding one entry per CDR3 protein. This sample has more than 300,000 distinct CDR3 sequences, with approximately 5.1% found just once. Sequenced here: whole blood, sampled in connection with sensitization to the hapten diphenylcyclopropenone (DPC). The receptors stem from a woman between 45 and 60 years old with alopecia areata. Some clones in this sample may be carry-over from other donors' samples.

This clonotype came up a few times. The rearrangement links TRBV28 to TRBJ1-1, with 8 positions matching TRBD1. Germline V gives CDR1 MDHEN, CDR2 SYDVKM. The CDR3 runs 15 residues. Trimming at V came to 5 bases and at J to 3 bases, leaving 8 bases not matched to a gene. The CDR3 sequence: CASSTIQGADTEAFF. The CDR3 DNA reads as TGTGCCAGCAGTACTATCCAGGGGGCTGACACTGAAGCTTTCTTT.

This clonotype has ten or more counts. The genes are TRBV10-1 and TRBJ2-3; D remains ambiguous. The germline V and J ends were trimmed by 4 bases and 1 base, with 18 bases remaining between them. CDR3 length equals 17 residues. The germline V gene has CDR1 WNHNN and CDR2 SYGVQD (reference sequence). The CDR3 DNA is TGCGCCAGCAGTGCGATTCCCCCCGCGGAAGGCACAGATACGCAGTATTTT. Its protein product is CASSAIPPAEGTDTQYF.

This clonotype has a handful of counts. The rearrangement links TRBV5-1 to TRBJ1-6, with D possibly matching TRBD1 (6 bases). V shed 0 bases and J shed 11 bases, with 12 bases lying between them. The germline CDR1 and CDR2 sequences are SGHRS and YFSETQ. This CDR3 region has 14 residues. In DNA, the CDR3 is TGCGCCAGCAGCTTGGGACAGGCGGATCCACCCCTCCACTTT. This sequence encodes CASSLGQADPPLHF.

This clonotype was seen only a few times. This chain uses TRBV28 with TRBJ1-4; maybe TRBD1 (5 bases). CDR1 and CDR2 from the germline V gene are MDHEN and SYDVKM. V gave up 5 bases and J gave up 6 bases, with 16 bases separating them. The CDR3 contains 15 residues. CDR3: CASSPHTAGDEKLFF. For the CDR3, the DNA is TGTGCCAGCAGTCCACACACGGCGGGGGATGAAAAACTGTTTTTT.

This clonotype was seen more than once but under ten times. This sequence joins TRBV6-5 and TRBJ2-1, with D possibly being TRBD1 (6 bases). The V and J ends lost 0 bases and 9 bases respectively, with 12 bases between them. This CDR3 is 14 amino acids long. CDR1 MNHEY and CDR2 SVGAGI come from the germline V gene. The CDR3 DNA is TGTGCCAGCAGTTACTCTCCAGGGGAGCGTGAGCAGTTCTTC. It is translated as CASSYSPGEREQFF.

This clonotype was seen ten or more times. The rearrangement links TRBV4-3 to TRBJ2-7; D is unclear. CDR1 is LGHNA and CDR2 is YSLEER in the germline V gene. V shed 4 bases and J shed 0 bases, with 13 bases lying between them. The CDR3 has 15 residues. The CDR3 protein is CASSRFSGFSYEQYF. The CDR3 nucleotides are TGCGCCAGCAGCCGCTTTTCCGGGTTCTCCTACGAGCAGTACTTC.

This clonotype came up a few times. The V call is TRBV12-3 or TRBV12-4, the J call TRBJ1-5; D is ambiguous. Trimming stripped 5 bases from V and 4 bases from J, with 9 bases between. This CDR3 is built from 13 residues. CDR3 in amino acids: CASSPEVNQPQHF. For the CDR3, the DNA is TGTGCCAGCAGTCCGGAAGTTAATCAGCCCCAGCATTTT.